The T cell receptor beta chain under discussion was sequenced for a study of blood T cell repertoires in COVID-19. Study-level background: Acute-phase and convalescent COVID-19 samples originated in the United States, Italy and Spain.

Authors' methods: Estimation of nucleated cell counts relied on the amplification of reference gene primers. Method: immunoSEQ multiplex PCR; TCRdb's copy keeps in-frame clones and lacks some. That table supplies the V and J calls and clone size; D and trimming were determined from the DNA. The sample shows 150,000 or so clones, over 70% of them seen only once. After removal of 0 bases from V and 2 bases from J, the junction contained 4 bases not matched to a gene. There are 18 residues in the CDR3. From germline, CDR1 is MGHRA and CDR2 YSYEKL. The rearrangement links TRBV4-1 to TRBJ2-6; 10 bases fit TRBD2. Sample: PBMCs or T cells enriched from blood (not recorded which). The source of this sequence is a woman between 40 and 55 years old with acute COVID-19. DNA for the CDR3: TGCGCCAGCAGCCAAGATGAGCGGGAGGGCACTGGGGCCAACGTCCTGACTTTC. It codes for CASSQDEREGTGANVLTF.